Listed below are T cell receptor beta chains from one sample, sequenced in a study of cytomegalovirus exposure and HLA in healthy donors. The method was immunoSEQ multiplex PCR; TCRdb's version includes in-frame clones alone and lacks a portion of them. The repertoire holds over 100,000 clones, with around 86% as singletons. The sequencing sample was made of PBMCs. These receptors all come from a woman between 50 and 59 years old in good health and CMV-seropositive. Each CDR3 is given with its conserved first and last residue. D genes are given only for firm matches. Rows may omit the clone size; those that give it use once, few, many or a size class.

d_gene: TRBD2; abundance: .; v_gene: TRBV5-1; j_gene: TRBJ2-1; CDR3aa: CASSFLAGGSANEQFF; CDR3nt: TGCGCCAGCAGCTTTCTAGCGGGAGGGTCGGCTAATGAGCAGTTCTTC
d_gene: .; abundance: .; v_gene: TRBV5-1; j_gene: TRBJ1-1; CDR3aa: CASSLEGPSSEAFF; CDR3nt: TGCGCCAGCAGCTTGGAGGGGCCCTCCTCTGAAGCTTTCTTT
d_gene: TRBD1; abundance: .; v_gene: TRBV15; j_gene: TRBJ2-7; CDR3aa: CATSRLTGFEQYF; CDR3nt: TGTGCCACCAGCAGATTGACAGGGTTCGAGCAGTACTTC
d_gene: TRBD1; abundance: .; v_gene: TRBV6-5; j_gene: TRBJ2-7; CDR3aa: CASGRQGSYEQYF; CDR3nt: TGTGCCAGCGGCCGACAGGGGTCTTACGAGCAGTACTTC
d_gene: TRBD2; abundance: .; v_gene: TRBV19; j_gene: TRBJ2-1; CDR3aa: CASSSGLAGRVSYNEQFF; CDR3nt: TGTGCCAGTAGCAGTGGACTAGCGGGAAGGGTATCCTACAATGAGCAGTTCTTC
d_gene: TRBD1; abundance: .; v_gene: TRBV6-1; j_gene: TRBJ1-5; CDR3aa: CASTPTDRGNQPQHF; CDR3nt: TGTGCCAGCACTCCAACTGACAGGGGGAATCAGCCCCAGCATTTT
d_gene: .; abundance: .; v_gene: TRBV4-1; j_gene: TRBJ2-1; CDR3aa: CASSPGLAASYNEQFF; CDR3nt: TGCGCCAGCAGCCCAGGGTTGGCCGCCTCCTACAATGAGCAGTTCTTC
d_gene: .; abundance: .; v_gene: TRBV28; j_gene: TRBJ2-6; CDR3aa: CASKTDLSSGANVLTF; CDR3nt: TGTGCCAGCAAGACAGACTTAAGCTCTGGGGCCAACGTCCTGACTTTC
d_gene: .; abundance: .; v_gene: TRBV4-3; j_gene: TRBJ1-6; CDR3aa: CASSQDRDSPLHF; CDR3nt: TGCGCCAGCAGCCAAGACAGGGATTCACCCCTCCACTTT
d_gene: TRBD1; abundance: .; v_gene: TRBV18; j_gene: TRBJ1-5; CDR3aa: CASSRDRVRNQPQHF; CDR3nt: TGTGCCAGCTCAAGGGACAGGGTGCGCAATCAGCCCCAGCATTTT
d_gene: .; abundance: once; v_gene: TRBV7-9; j_gene: TRBJ1-2; CDR3aa: CASSLAQGFNYGYTF; CDR3nt: TGTGCCAGCAGCTTAGCGCAGGGCTTTAACTATGGCTACACCTTC